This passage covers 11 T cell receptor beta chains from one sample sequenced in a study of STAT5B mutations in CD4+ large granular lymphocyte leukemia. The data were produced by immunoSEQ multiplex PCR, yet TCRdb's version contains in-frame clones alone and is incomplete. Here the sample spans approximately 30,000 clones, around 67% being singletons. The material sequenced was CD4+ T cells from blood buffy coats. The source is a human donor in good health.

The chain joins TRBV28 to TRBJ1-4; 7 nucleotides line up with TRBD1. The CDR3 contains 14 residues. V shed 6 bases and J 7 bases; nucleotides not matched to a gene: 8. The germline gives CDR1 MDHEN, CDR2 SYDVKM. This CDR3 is CASRSPQGIEKLFF. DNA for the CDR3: TGTGCCAGCAGGTCACCACAGGGGATTGAAAAACTGTTTTTT.

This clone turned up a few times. CDR3 in amino acids: CASSWGSPTGDQPQHF. Here the CDR3 DNA reads TGTGCCAGTAGTTGGGGGAGCCCCACCGGGGATCAGCCCCAGCATTTT. The chain carries TRBV19 and TRBJ1-5; D might be TRBD1 (5 bases). V gave up 5 bases and J gave up 5 bases, with 19 bases separating them. Per germline, CDR1 LNHDA and CDR2 SQIVND (reference sequence). The CDR3 covers 16 residues.

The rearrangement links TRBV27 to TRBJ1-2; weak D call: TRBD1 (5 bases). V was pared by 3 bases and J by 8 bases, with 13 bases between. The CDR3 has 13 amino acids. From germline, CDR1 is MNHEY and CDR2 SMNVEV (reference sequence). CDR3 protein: CASSFSGGEGYTF. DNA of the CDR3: TGTGCCAGCAGTTTTTCCGGGGGGGAGGGCTACACCTTC.

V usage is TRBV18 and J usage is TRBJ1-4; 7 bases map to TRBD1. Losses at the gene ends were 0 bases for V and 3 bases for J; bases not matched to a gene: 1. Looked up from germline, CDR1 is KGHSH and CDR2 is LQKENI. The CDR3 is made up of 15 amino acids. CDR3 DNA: TGTGCCAGCTCACCACCGGGACAGCCTAATGAAAAACTGTTTTTT. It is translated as CASSPPGQPNEKLFF. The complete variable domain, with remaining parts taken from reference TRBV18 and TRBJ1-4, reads NAGVMQNPRHLVRRRGQEARLRCSPMKGHSHVYWYRQLPEEGLKFMVYLQKENIIDESGMPKERFSAEFPKEGPSILRIQQVVRGDSAAYFCASSPPGQPNEKLFFGSGTQLSVL.

In DNA form, the CDR3 reads TGTGCCAGCAGCTCAGGGGCCCGCATAGATACGCAGTATTTT. Translated, it gives CASSSGARIDTQYF. This sequence joins TRBV11-1 and TRBJ2-3; tentatively, D is TRBD1 (6 bases). Germline CDR1 and CDR2: SGHAT and FQDESV (reference sequence). V was trimmed by 4 bases and J by 5 bases, leaving 13 bases between them. The CDR3 is 14 residues long.

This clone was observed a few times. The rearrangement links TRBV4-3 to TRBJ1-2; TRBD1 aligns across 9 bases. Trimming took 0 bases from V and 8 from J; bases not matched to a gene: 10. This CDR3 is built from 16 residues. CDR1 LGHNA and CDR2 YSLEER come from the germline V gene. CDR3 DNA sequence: TGCGCCAGCAGCCAAGATTCGGGTACAGGGGGCAGGGGCTACACCTTC. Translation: CASSQDSGTGGRGYTF.

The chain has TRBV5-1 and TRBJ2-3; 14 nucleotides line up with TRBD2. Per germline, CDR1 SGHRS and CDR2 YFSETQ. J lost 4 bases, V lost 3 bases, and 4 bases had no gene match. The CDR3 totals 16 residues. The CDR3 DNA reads TGCGCCAGCAGCTCGACTAGCGGGGGGGCCCCAGATACGCAGTATTTT. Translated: CASSSTSGGAPDTQYF.

The CDR3 spells CASSYGQGGSGANVLTF. CDR3 coding DNA: TGTGCCAGCAGCTACGGACAGGGTGGGTCTGGGGCCAACGTCCTGACTTTC. The chain has TRBV7-3 and TRBJ2-6; TRBD1 agrees at 8 bases. The V and J ends lost 4 bases and 1 base, in that order; junction bases with no gene match: 6. Per the germline V gene, CDR1 is SGHTA and CDR2 is FQGTGA. The CDR3 sequence is 17 residues long.

The CDR3: CASSMETANQPQHF. The CDR3 nucleotides read TGTGCCAGTAGTATGGAAACAGCCAATCAGCCCCAGCATTTT. The chain uses TRBV19 and TRBJ1-5; no reliable D call. Germline V gene data show CDR1 as LNHDA and CDR2 as SQIVND (reference sequence). Trimming left V 3 bases short and J 3 bases short, with 9 bases between. CDR3 length: 14 amino acids.

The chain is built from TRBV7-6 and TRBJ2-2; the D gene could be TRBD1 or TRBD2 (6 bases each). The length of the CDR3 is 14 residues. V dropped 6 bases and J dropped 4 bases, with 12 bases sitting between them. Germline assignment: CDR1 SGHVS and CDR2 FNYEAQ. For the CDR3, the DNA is TGTGCCAGCAGTAGGGGGGCTGGCACCGGGGAGCTGTTTTTT. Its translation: CASSRGAGTGELFF.

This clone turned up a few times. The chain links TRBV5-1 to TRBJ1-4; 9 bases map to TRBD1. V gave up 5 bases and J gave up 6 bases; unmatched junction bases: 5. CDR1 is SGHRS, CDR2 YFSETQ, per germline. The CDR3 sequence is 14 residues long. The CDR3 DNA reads TGCGCCAGCAGTGCGGGGACAGGGCATGAAAAACTGTTTTTT. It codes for CASSAGTGHEKLFF.